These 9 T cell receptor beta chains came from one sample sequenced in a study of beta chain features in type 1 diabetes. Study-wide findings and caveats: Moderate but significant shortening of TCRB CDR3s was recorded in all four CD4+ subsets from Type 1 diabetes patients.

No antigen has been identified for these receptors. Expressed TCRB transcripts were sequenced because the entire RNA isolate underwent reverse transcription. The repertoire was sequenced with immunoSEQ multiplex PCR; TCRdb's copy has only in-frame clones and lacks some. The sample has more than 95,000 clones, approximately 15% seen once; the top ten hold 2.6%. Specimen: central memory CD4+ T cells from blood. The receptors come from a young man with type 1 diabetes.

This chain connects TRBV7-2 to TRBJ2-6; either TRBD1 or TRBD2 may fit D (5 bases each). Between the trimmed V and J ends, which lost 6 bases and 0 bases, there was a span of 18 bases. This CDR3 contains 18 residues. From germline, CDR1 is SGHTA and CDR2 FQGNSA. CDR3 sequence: CASSTRGDPFSGANVLTF. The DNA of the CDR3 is TGTGCCAGCAGTACGAGGGGTGATCCCTTCTCTGGGGCCAACGTCCTGACTTTC.

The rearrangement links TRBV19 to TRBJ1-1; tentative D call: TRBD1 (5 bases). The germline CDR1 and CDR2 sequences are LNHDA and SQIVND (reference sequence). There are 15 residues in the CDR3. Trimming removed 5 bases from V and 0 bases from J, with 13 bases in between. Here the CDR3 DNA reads TGTGCCAGTAGTCAAAGCAGGGTCATGAACACTGAAGCTTTCTTT. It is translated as CASSQSRVMNTEAFF.

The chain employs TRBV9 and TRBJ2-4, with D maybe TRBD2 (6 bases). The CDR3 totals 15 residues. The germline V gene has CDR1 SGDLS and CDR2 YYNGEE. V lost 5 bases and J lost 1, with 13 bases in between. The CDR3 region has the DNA TGTGCCAGCAGAGACGGAGGGGTGGCCAAAAACATTCAGTACTTC. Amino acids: CASRDGGVAKNIQYF.

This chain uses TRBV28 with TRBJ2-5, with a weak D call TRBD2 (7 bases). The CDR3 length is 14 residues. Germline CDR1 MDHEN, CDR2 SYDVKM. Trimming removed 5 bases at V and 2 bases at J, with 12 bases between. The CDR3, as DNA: TGTGCCAGCAGTGCCGCGGGGGCTCAAGAGACCCAGTACTTC. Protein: CASSAAGAQETQYF.

CDR3 DNA sequence: TGTGCCTGGACCGAGCTCGCCAGGGAGACCCAGTACTTC. Its translation: CAWTELARETQYF. The chain links TRBV30 to TRBJ2-5; D unclear. In germline, CDR1 is GTSNPN, CDR2 SVGIG (reference sequence). Trimming left V 4 bases short and J 5 bases short, with 14 bases between. The CDR3 length is 13 residues.

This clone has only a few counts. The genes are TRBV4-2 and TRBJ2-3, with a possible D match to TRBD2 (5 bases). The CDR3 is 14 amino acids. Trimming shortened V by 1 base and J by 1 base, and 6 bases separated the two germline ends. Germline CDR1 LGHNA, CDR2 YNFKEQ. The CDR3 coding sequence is TGTGCCAGCAGCCAAGTGGAGGGCACAGATACGCAGTATTTT. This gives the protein CASSQVEGTDTQYF.

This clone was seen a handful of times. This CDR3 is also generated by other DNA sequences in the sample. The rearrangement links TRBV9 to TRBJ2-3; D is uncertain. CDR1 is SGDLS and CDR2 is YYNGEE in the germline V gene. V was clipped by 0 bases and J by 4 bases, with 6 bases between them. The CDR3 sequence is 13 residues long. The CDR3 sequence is CASSVAAPDTQYF. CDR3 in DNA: TGTGCCAGCAGCGTAGCTGCCCCAGATACGCAGTATTTT.

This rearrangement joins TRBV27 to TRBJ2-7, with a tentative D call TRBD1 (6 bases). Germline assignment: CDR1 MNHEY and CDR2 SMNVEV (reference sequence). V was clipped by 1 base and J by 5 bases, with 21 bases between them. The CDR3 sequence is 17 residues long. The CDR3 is CASSLLGALQGSHEQYF. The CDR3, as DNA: TGTGCCAGCAGTTTATTAGGGGCACTGCAGGGGTCCCACGAGCAGTACTTC.

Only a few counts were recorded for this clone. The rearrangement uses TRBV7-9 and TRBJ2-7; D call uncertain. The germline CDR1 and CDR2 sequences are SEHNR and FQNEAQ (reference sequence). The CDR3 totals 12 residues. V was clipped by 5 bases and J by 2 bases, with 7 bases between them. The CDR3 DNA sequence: TGTGCCAGCAGCCCTCTGACCTACGAGCAGTACTTC. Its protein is CASSPLTYEQYF. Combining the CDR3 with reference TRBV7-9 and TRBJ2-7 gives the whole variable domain DTGVSQNPRHKITKRGQNVTFRCDPISEHNRLYWYRQTLGQGPEFLTYFQNEAQLEKSRLLSDRFSAERPKGSFSTLEIQRTEQGDSAMYLCASSPLTYEQYFGPGTRLTVT.